The next 27 T cell receptor beta chains were all read from a single sample in a study of blood T cells in healthy people across ages (dated by TCRdb to between 2015 and 2017). The method behind the library was 5' RACE. Instrument used: Illumina HiSeq 2500. A second roughly 6 to 12 cycle PCR used a sample-barcoded 5' primer and a J-beta primer mix. TCRdb reprocessed the public reads (quality trimming at Q25 with fastp, clone calling with MiXCR) and kept in-frame beta chains. Each entry merges the rows of one CDR3 protein and shows their most common DNA and genes. The table for this sample lists 550,000 to 750,000 distinct CDR3 sequences; roughly 20% of them were counted only once. Approximately 3.7% of the sample is in the top ten clones. Sequences were obtained from blood. Source of these receptors: a man between 65 and 79 years old in good health.

The J gene is TRBJ2-1, the V gene TRBV12-3 or TRBV12-4, with TRBD1 identical over 7 bases. This CDR3 region has 16 residues. V was clipped by 3 bases and J by 5 bases; unmatched bases: 10. The CDR3 spells CASSFRAGGSHNEQFF. CDR3 DNA: TGTGCCAGCAGTTTTAGGGCAGGGGGTTCACACAATGAGCAGTTCTTC.

The CDR3 DNA reads TGTGCCAGCAGCCACCCTAGCGGGAGTCCTTCCACCGGGGAGCTGTTTTTT. Its protein product is CASSHPSGSPSTGELFF. The gene calls are TRBV13 and TRBJ2-2; 10 bases map to TRBD2. After removal of 5 bases from V and 4 bases from J, the junction contained 10 bases not matched to a gene. Germline values: CDR1 PRHDT, CDR2 FYEKMQ (reference sequence). This CDR3 is built from 17 residues. The entire variable domain, with the rest obtained from reference TRBV13 and TRBJ2-2, is as follows: AAGVIQSPRHLIKEKRETATLKCYPIPRHDTVYWYQQGPGQDPQFLISFYEKMQSDKGSIPDRFSAQQFSDYHSELNMSSLELGDSALYFCASSHPSGSPSTGELFFGEGSRLTVL.

This clonotype was observed a few times. The chain employs TRBV7-9 and TRBJ2-5, with D perhaps matching TRBD2 (5 bases). This CDR3 contains 14 residues. The germline gives CDR1 SEHNR, CDR2 FQNEAQ (reference sequence). The V end lost 5 bases, the J end lost 10 bases, and 20 bases lay between the germline ends. CDR3 nucleotide sequence: TGTGCCAGCAGCACCTCCGGGAAAACCGTTTACCAGTACTTC. Protein: CASSTSGKTVYQYF.

This clonotype has just a few counts. The chain carries TRBV15 and TRBJ1-4; a possible D gene is TRBD1 (6 bases). The germline V gene encodes CDR1 LNHNV and CDR2 YYDKDF (reference sequence). This CDR3 contains 13 residues. Trimming removed 7 bases at V and 4 bases at J, with 10 bases between. CDR3 DNA sequence: TGTGCCACCACCAGGGGCTTTAATGAAAAACTGTTTTTT. Its protein product is CATTRGFNEKLFF.

This clonotype occurred a few times. The chain links TRBV4-1 to TRBJ2-3; 12 nucleotides match TRBD2. V lost 0 bases and J lost 3; bases outside the gene matches: 7. Germline V gene sequence: CDR1 MGHRA, CDR2 YSYEKL. This CDR3 region has 18 residues. CDR3 region: CASSQDLPTSGRTDTQYF. The CDR3 DNA reads as TGCGCCAGCAGCCAAGATTTGCCCACTAGCGGGAGGACAGATACGCAGTATTTT.

This rearrangement joins TRBV10-2 to TRBJ2-7, with 9 bases lining up with TRBD2. CDR3 length: 16 residues. Germline CDR1 and CDR2: WSHSY and SAAADI. V shed 6 bases, J shed 3 bases, and the junction held 12 bases outside the gene matches. The CDR3 region is CASSPGTSPRNYEQYF. The DNA for the CDR3 is TGCGCCAGCAGCCCCGGGACTAGCCCGCGCAACTACGAGCAGTACTTC.

This sequence joins TRBV20-1 and TRBJ2-1; D is unclear. The CDR3 contains 14 residues. V was shortened by 3 bases and J by 2 bases, with 11 bases between the two germline ends. Germline-derived CDR1 and CDR2 are DFQATT and SNEGSKA (reference sequence). CDR3 sequence reads: CSARGSRTYNEQFF. The CDR3, as DNA: TGCAGTGCTAGGGGTAGCAGGACCTACAATGAGCAGTTCTTC.

This clonotype was counted between two and nine times. The J gene is TRBJ1-1, the V gene TRBV6-2 or TRBV6-3; 7 bases agree with TRBD1. The J segment lost 0 bases and the V segment lost 8 bases, leaving 9 bases of the junction unmatched. The CDR3 consists of 15 residues. Germline assignment: CDR1 MNHEY and CDR2 SVGEGT. The CDR3 nucleotides read TGTGCCAGCCGAGAATACAGGGGAATGAACACTGAAGCTTTCTTT. Amino acid sequence: CASREYRGMNTEAFF.

V gene TRBV7-2 combines with J gene TRBJ2-5; no clear D. The V and J ends lost 5 bases and 13 bases respectively, with 23 bases between them. CDR3 length: 14 residues. The germline V gene has CDR1 SGHTA and CDR2 FQGNSA. As DNA, the CDR3 is TGTGCCAGCAGCCTACAGACGGCCTCCTACGAGCGGTACTTC. Amino acid sequence: CASSLQTASYERYF.

This clonotype was seen more than once but under ten times. A read error may produce the germline difference seen at one junction end. The chain recombines TRBV7-7 with TRBJ2-5; the match to TRBD2 covers 15 bases. The J call is in doubt because the DNA end fits TRBJ2-1 better. The CDR3 length is 15 residues. CDR1 and CDR2 (germline): SSHAT, FNYEAQ (reference sequence). The CDR3 DNA reads TGTGCTAGCAGCACGGGACTAGCGGGAGGTGGTGAGCAGTTCTTC. Its translation is CASSTGLAGGGEQFF.

The chain employs TRBV7-2 and TRBJ2-5; 7 bases line up with TRBD2. V lost 0 bases, J lost 1 base, and 5 bases stayed unmatched. Per the germline V gene, CDR1 is SGHTA and CDR2 is FQGNSA. This CDR3 has 16 residues. CDR3 sequence (DNA): TGTGCCAGCAGCTTAGCCCTCGGGACTACCCAAGAGACCCAGTACTTC. It specifies CASSLALGTTQETQYF. The full variable domain, in which reference TRBV7-2 and TRBJ2-5 provide the parts outside the CDR3, is GAGVSQSPSNKVTEKGKDVELRCDPISGHTALYWYRQSLGQGLEFLIYFQGNSAPDKSGLPSDRFSAERTGGSVSTLTIQRTQQEDSAVYLCASSLALGTTQETQYFGPGTRLLVL.

This clonotype was found many times. The chain links TRBV10-3 to TRBJ1-2; no reliable D call. Germline V gives CDR1 ENHRY, CDR2 SYGVKD. V lost 6 bases, J lost 4 bases, and 12 bases lay in between. The CDR3 runs to 13 residues. The DNA for the CDR3 is TGTGCCATCAGCTCGACTGACACCTATGGCTACACCTTC. Translating it yields CAISSTDTYGYTF.

This clonotype was detected ten times or more. V is TRBV15 and J is TRBJ2-1; possible D gene TRBD2, 5 bases. Germline lookup yields CDR1 LNHNV and CDR2 YYDKDF (reference sequence). V dropped 4 bases and J dropped 7 bases, with 14 bases sitting between them. The CDR3 is 14 residues long. The CDR3 spells CATSTASYGNEQFF. The CDR3 bases are TGTGCCACCAGCACCGCTAGCTACGGGAATGAGCAGTTCTTC. The full variable domain, completed using reference TRBV15 and TRBJ2-1, is DAMVIQNPRYQVTQFGKPVTLSCSQTLNHNVMYWYQQKSSQAPKLLFHYYDKDFNNEADTPDNFQSRRPNTSFCFLDIRSPGLGDTAMYLCATSTASYGNEQFFGPGTRLTVL.

The chain combines TRBV4-1 with TRBJ2-3, with 8 positions matching TRBD1. Germline CDR1 is MGHRA and CDR2 is YSYEKL. V lost 1 base and J lost 4; bases outside the gene matches: 4. The CDR3 runs 15 residues. CDR3 in amino acids: CASSQGGQVPDTQYF. In DNA, the CDR3 is TGCGCCAGCAGCCAAGGGGGACAGGTACCAGATACGCAGTATTTT.

The CDR3 region is CASSQLRQGDEQFF. CDR3 in DNA: TGCGCCAGCAGCCAACTCCGACAGGGTGATGAGCAGTTCTTC. V gene TRBV4-1 combines with J gene TRBJ2-1; 7 bases agree with TRBD1. The V and J ends lost 2 bases and 8 bases, in that order; junction bases with no gene match: 6. The CDR3 loop spans 14 amino acids. Germline CDR1 and CDR2: MGHRA and YSYEKL.

This clonotype was picked up one time. The chain combines TRBV11-1 with TRBJ2-6, with D hard to call. V was cut by 5 bases and J by 0 bases, with 8 bases left in between. Germline assignment: CDR1 SGHAT and CDR2 FQDESV (reference sequence). CDR3 length: 15 amino acids. CDR3 amino acids: CASSLHHSGANVLTF. CDR3 in DNA: TGTGCCAGCAGCCTACACCACTCTGGGGCCAACGTCCTGACTTTC.

The rearrangement links TRBV7-9 to TRBJ2-3; D gene uncertain. Looked up from germline, CDR1 is SEHNR and CDR2 is FQNEAQ (reference sequence). CDR3 length equals 16 residues. The ends were cut back, 2 bases at V and 4 bases at J, with 16 bases in the middle. CDR3 DNA: TGTGCCAGCAGCTTAACCGCAGGTTCCGGCCCAGATACGCAGTATTTT. It translates to CASSLTAGSGPDTQYF.

This clonotype was detected only a few times. V usage is TRBV5-1 and J usage is TRBJ2-5; 7 bases fit TRBD1. The end of the DNA fits TRBJ2-1 better, so the J call may be wrong. The CDR3 extends over 14 amino acids. Per the germline V gene, CDR1 is SGHRS and CDR2 is YFSETQ. CDR3 bases: TGCGCCAGCAGCAACCGGGACAGTCTAGCTGAGCAGTTCTTC. Translating gives CASSNRDSLAEQFF.

The CDR3 DNA is TGTGCCAGCAACCCTGGGACAGGGGTTAAGACCCAGTACTTC. This gives the protein CASNPGTGVKTQYF. The chain employs TRBV3-1 and TRBJ2-5; 10 bases map to TRBD1. The CDR3 is 14 residues long. V lost 7 bases to trimming and J lost 6 bases; unmatched junction nucleotides: 8. Germline V CDR1 and CDR2: LGHDT, YNNKEL (reference sequence).

This chain joins TRBV25-1 and TRBJ2-2; 12 bases are shared with TRBD2. The CDR3 is made up of 16 amino acids. Germline V gene data show CDR1 as MGHDK and CDR2 as SYGVNS. Trimming removed 3 bases from V and 5 bases from J; junction bases left unmatched: 4. CDR3 amino acids: CASSDSSGRGTGELFF. The CDR3 DNA reads TGTGCCAGCAGTGACTCTAGCGGGAGGGGAACCGGGGAGCTGTTTTTT.

In its sample, this clonotype was seen a few times. The CDR3 sequence is CASQLGSQETQYF. CDR3 sequence (DNA): TGTGCCAGCCAGTTAGGGTCCCAAGAGACCCAGTACTTC. The chain recombines TRBV21-1 with TRBJ2-5. TRBV21-1 has pseudogene status. This CDR3 contains 13 residues.

The sample holds a few counts of this clonotype. This chain connects TRBV6-6 to TRBJ2-5; D is perhaps TRBD2 (5 bases). The J call is doubtful: the DNA matches TRBJ2-7 better. Germline CDR1 reads MNHNY; CDR2 reads SVGAGI (reference sequence). CDR3 length equals 14 residues. The CDR3 DNA reads as TGTGCCAGCAGTTACACCCAGGAGGCATACGAGCAGTACTTC. This gives the protein CASSYTQEAYEQYF.

At least ten counts were recorded for this clonotype. J is TRBJ2-7 and V is TRBV7-2, with TRBD2 as a possible D gene (5 bases). CDR3 length: 14 residues. Per the germline V gene, CDR1 is SGHTA and CDR2 is FQGNSA. The V and J ends lost 0 bases and 9 bases respectively, with 15 bases between them. The CDR3 sequence is CASSLADSITAQYF. For the CDR3, the DNA is TGTGCCAGCAGCTTAGCGGACTCCATTACGGCGCAGTACTTC.

The chain recombines TRBV9 with TRBJ2-1, with D maybe TRBD2 (6 bases). The CDR3 loop spans 16 amino acids. Germline CDR1 is SGDLS and CDR2 is YYNGEE. The V and J ends lost 2 bases and 0 bases respectively, with 12 bases between them. The CDR3 bases are TGTGCCAGCAGCGTCAGCGGGTCCAGCTCCTACAATGAGCAGTTCTTC. Protein: CASSVSGSSSYNEQFF.

A few counts support this clonotype. The chain has TRBV7-6 and TRBJ2-3; 14 nucleotides align to TRBD2. V lost 3 bases to trimming and J lost 9 bases; unmatched junction nucleotides: 8. The CDR3 extends over 16 amino acids. The germline CDR1 and CDR2 sequences are SGHVS and FNYEAQ. CDR3 coding DNA: TGTGCCAGCAGCTTGAGACTAGCGGGAGGGACGGGGACGCAGTATTTT. Translation: CASSLRLAGGTGTQYF.

The sample holds many counts of this clonotype. The rearrangement joins TRBV5-1 to TRBJ2-7; D might be TRBD2 (5 bases). V was cut by 0 bases and J by 1 base, with 14 bases left in between. Looked up from germline, CDR1 is SGHRS and CDR2 is YFSETQ. The CDR3 consists of 16 residues. CDR3 protein: CASSLVVERRSYEQYF. CDR3 in DNA: TGCGCCAGCAGCTTGGTTGTCGAGCGGAGGTCCTACGAGCAGTACTTC.

This clonotype was seen more than once but under ten times. The genes are TRBV6-1 and TRBJ2-5, with D unresolved. The J call is doubtful: the DNA matches TRBJ2-7 better. This CDR3 is built from 15 residues. Germline V gene data show CDR1 as MNHNS and CDR2 as SASEGT. The CDR3 coding sequence is TGTGCCAGCAGTGAAACCCGCGGCGGTTTCCACGAGCAGTACTTC. Amino acids: CASSETRGGFHEQYF.